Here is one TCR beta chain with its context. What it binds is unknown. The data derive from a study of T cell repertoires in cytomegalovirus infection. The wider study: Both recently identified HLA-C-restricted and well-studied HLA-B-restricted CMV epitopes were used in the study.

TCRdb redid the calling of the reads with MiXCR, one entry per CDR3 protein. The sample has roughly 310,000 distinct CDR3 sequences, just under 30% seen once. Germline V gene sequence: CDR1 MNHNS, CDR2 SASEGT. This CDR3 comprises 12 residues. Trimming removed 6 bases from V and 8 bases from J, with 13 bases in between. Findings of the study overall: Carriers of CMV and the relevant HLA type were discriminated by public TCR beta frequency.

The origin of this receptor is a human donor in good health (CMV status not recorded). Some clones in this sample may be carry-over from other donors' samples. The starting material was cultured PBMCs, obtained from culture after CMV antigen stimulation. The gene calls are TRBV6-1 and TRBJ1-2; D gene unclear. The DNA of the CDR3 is TGTGCCAGCAGGGAACGACCGGGGGGCTACACCTTC. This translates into CASRERPGGYTF.